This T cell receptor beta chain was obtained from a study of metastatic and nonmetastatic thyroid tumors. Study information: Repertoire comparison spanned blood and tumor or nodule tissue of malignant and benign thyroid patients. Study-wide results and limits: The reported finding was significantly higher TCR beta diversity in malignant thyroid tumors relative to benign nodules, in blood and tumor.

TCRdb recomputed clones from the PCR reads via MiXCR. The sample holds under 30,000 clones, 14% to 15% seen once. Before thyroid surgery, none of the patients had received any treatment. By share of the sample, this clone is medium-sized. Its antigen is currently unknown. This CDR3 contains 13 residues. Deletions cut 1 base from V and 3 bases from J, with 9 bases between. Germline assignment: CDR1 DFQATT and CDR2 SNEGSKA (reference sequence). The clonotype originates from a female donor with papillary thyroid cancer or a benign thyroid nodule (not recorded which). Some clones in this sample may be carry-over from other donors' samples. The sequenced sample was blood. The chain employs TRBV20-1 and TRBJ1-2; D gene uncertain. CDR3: CSARADGDYGYTF. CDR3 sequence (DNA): TGCAGTGCTAGAGCCGACGGGGACTATGGCTACACCTTC.